At least ten counts were recorded for the clone carrying this T cell receptor (beta chain). Its antigen is undetermined. This record comes from a study of response to subunit inactivated influenza vaccine. Study-wide points: Authors suggested seasonal influenza vaccinations each recruit few new T cells.

Using its own MiXCR run on the RT-PCR reads, TCRdb lists one record per CDR3 protein. The data hold about 160,000 distinct CDR3 sequences, with approximately 10% observed a single time. This CDR3 is built from 17 residues. V dropped 2 bases and J dropped 0 bases, with 15 bases sitting between them. The sequence came from a man between 50 and 59 years old who received an inactivated influenza vaccine. The starting material was non-naive T cells sorted from PBMCs, obtained 45 days after vaccination. J is TRBJ2-3 and V is TRBV12-3 or TRBV12-4; TRBD2 is a possible D gene (6 bases). The CDR3, as DNA: TGTGCCAGCAGTTTATACGGGGGACCCACTAGCACAGATACGCAGTATTTT. This translates into CASSLYGGPTSTDTQYF.